This passage covers 2 T cell receptor beta chains from one sample sequenced in a study of T cell repertoires in ileal Crohn's disease. Time point of the sample: proximal margin of the surgical specimen (macroscopically non-inflamed). The protocol was immunoSEQ multiplex PCR, while the TCRdb copy is restricted to in-frame clones and leaves out a portion. The table shows several thousand clones, with about 67% occurring only once. The specimen sequenced was ileal tissue. These receptors came from an adult with Crohn's disease.

The rearrangement links TRBV27 to TRBJ2-1, with TRBD2 as a possible D gene (6 bases). Germline V lookup: CDR1 MNHEY, CDR2 SMNVEV (reference sequence). The germline V and J ends were trimmed by 2 bases and 1 base, with 9 bases remaining between them. The CDR3 contains 15 residues. The CDR3 nucleotides are TGTGCCAGCAGTTTAACTAGCTTTTCCTACAATGAGCAGTTCTTC. Translation gives CASSLTSFSYNEQFF.

The chain is built from TRBV15 and TRBJ2-3; perhaps TRBD1 as D (6 bases). Deletions cut 3 bases from V and 5 bases from J, with 15 bases between. Germline-derived CDR1 and CDR2 are LNHNV and YYDKDF (reference sequence). This CDR3 is built from 15 residues. The CDR3 sequence is CATSRDWTAEDTQYF. The CDR3 DNA follows: TGTGCCACCAGCAGGGACTGGACAGCTGAAGATACGCAGTATTTT.